This TCR beta chain was sequenced for a study of blood T cell repertoires in COVID-19. Method: immunoSEQ multiplex PCR; TCRdb's copy keeps in-frame clones and lacks some. The sample has roughly 140,000 clones, about 80% seen once. This CDR3 comprises 12 residues. Looked up from germline, CDR1 is SNHLY and CDR2 is FYNNEI. The ends were cut back, 7 bases at V and 5 bases at J, with 12 bases in the middle. The TCR originated in a man in his fifties or sixties with acute or convalescent COVID-19. The V gene is TRBV2, the J gene TRBJ2-7; D gene uncertain. The sample comprised peripheral blood. The CDR3 nucleotides are TGTGCCAGCAAACGAGGTCCAAACGAGCAGTACTTC. Its protein product is CASKRGPNEQYF. Supplemented by reference TRBV2 and TRBJ2-7, the full variable domain reads EPEVTQTPSHQVTQMGQEVILRCVPISNHLYFYWYRQILGQKVEFLVSFYNNEISEKSEIFDDQFSVERPDGSNFTLKIRSTKLEDSAMYFCASKRGPNEQYFGPGTRLTVT.